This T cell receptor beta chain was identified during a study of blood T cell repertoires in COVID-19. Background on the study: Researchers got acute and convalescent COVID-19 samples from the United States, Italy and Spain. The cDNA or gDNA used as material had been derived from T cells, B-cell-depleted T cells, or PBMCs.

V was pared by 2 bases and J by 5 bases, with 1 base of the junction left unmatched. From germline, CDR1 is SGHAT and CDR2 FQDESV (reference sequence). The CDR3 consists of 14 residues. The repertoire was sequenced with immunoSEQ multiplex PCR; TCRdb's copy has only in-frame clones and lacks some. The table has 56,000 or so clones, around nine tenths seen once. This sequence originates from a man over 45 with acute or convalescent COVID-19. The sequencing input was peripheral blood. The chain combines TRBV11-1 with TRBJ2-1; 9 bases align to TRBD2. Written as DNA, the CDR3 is TGTGCCAGCAGCTTAAGACTAGCGGACAATGAGCAGTTCTTC. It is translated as CASSLRLADNEQFF.